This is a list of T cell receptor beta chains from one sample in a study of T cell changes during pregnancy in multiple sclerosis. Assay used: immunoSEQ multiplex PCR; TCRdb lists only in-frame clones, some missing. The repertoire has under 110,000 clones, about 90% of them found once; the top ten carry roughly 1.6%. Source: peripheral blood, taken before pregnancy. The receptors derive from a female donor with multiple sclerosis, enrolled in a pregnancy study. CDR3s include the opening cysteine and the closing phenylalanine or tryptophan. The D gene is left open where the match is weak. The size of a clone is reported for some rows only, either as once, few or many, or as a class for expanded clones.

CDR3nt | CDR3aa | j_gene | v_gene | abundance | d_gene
TGTGCCAGCAGTTTCACGGGGGGAAGAGGGGAGACCCAGTACTTC | CASSFTGGRGETQYF | TRBJ2-5 | TRBV27 | . | TRBD2
TGTGCCAGCAGTTTACCGAGCGGGAGTCTATACTTC | CASSLPSGSLYF | TRBJ2-7 | TRBV28 | few | TRBD2
TGTGCCAGCAGCTTGGCGGACAAGCGCTACGAGCAGTACTTC | CASSLADKRYEQYF | TRBJ2-7 | TRBV5-6 | . | .
TGTGCCCGCAGCTTCACGGGGGGCGTTGAAGAGACCCAGTACTTC | CARSFTGGVEETQYF | TRBJ2-5 | TRBV30 | . | .
TGTGCCAGCAGTTACTCGCCAGGCTCTGGGGCCAACGTCCTGACTTTC | CASSYSPGSGANVLTF | TRBJ2-6 | TRBV6-5 | . | .
TGTGCCAGCAGTTTGGGAGGAACCTATGGCTACACCTTC | CASSLGGTYGYTF | TRBJ1-2 | TRBV5-4 | . | .
TGCGCCAGCAGCTCTGGCCTTACAGGGGACTATGGCTACACCTTC | CASSSGLTGDYGYTF | TRBJ1-2 | TRBV5-1 | . | TRBD1
TGTGCCTGGAGTTGGGCCAGCGGAGCGTACAATGAGCAGTTCTTC | CAWSWASGAYNEQFF | TRBJ2-1 | TRBV30 | . | .
TGCAGTGCTAGGTATAGTCATGGCTACACCTTC | CSARYSHGYTF | TRBJ1-2 | TRBV20-1 | few | .
TGCGCCAGCAGTTTCGATTCCCAGGGGCTCAATGGCTACACCTTC | CASSFDSQGLNGYTF | TRBJ1-2 | TRBV5-1 | . | .
TGTGCCAGCAGCCAAGTGAGCGGGAGTAAAGTATACGAGCAGTACTTC | CASSQVSGSKVYEQYF | TRBJ2-7 | TRBV4-2 | . | TRBD2
TGCGCCAGCAGCCAAGTACAGGGAGTGGATCAGCCCCAGCATTTT | CASSQVQGVDQPQHF | TRBJ1-5 | TRBV4-1 | . | .
TGTGCCAGCAGCGTGACTAGCGGGAGTGTTGCCGGGGCCAACGTCCTGACTTTC | CASSVTSGSVAGANVLTF | TRBJ2-6 | TRBV9 | . | TRBD2
TGTGCCAGCAGCCCAGGCCAGGGCTATTCAGGAGAAAAACTGTTTTTT | CASSPGQGYSGEKLFF | TRBJ1-4 | TRBV7-6 | . | .
TGTGCCAGCCACCGGGGCGCGGGGGGCTACACCTTC | CASHRGAGGYTF | TRBJ1-2 | TRBV19 | . | .
TGTGCCAGTAGTATCGGGGAGAGCGGGGAGCTGTTTTTT | CASSIGESGELFF | TRBJ2-2 | TRBV19 | . | .
TGTGCCAGCAGTTTCAGACAGGGTCAAAGCACAGATACGCAGTATTTT | CASSFRQGQSTDTQYF | TRBJ2-3 | TRBV9 | . | TRBD1
TGTGCCAGCAGCCCCAGACAGGGGAACACTGAAGCTTTCTTT | CASSPRQGNTEAFF | TRBJ1-1 | TRBV7-2 | . | TRBD1
TGTGCCAGCAGTCCGAGTCCCGGGACTAGCTACGAGCAGTACTTC | CASSPSPGTSYEQYF | TRBJ2-7 | TRBV27 | . | TRBD2
TGTGCCAGCAGCATGACGGACAGGACTAACTATGGCTACACCTTC | CASSMTDRTNYGYTF | TRBJ1-2 | TRBV6-1 | . | TRBD1
TGTGCCAGCAGTAGACAGGGGGGACCTGGAAACACCATATATTTT | CASSRQGGPGNTIYF | TRBJ1-3 | TRBV25-1 | . | TRBD1
TGTGCCAGCAGCCCGGTCGTTAGCACTGAAGCTTTCTTT | CASSPVVSTEAFF | TRBJ1-1 | TRBV7-9 | . | .
TGCGCCAGCGGTCCAGATTACAGGGGCTCCATTCGTTTGGGCGAGCAGTACTTC | CASGPDYRGSIRLGEQYF | TRBJ2-7 | TRBV10-2 | . | TRBD1
TGTGCCAGCAGTTACGCGAGTGAAGCTTTCTTT | CASSYASEAFF | TRBJ1-1 | TRBV6-6 | . | .
TGTGCCAGCAGCCCTTTAGCGGGAGGGGCGAACACCGGGGAGCTGTTTTTT | CASSPLAGGANTGELFF | TRBJ2-2 | TRBV9 | . | TRBD2
TGTGCCAGCAGGAGCCCGGGACAGGGAGCGAACACCATATATTTT | CASRSPGQGANTIYF | TRBJ1-3 | TRBV28 | . | TRBD1
TGTGCCAGTAGTACACTTGAGGGTGCGGCCACTGAAGCTTTCTTT | CASSTLEGAATEAFF | TRBJ1-1 | TRBV19 | . | .
TGTGCCAGCAGCTTGGGGGACAACTTCAATCAGCCCCAGCATTTT | CASSLGDNFNQPQHF | TRBJ1-5 | TRBV5-6 | . | .
TGTGCCAGCAGTGAAGGCGGAAGCACAGATACGCAGTATTTT | CASSEGGSTDTQYF | TRBJ2-3 | TRBV2 | . | .
TGCAGTGCTAGAGAAACCGGCATAGCGGTCTTC | CSARETGIAVF | TRBJ2-1 | TRBV20-1 | . | .
TGTGCCAGCAGCTTACGACAGGCGGGCACAGATACGCAGTATTTT | CASSLRQAGTDTQYF | TRBJ2-3 | TRBV5-4 | . | .
TGTGCCAGCAAATCGGGGAGGGCACGGAACACTGAAGCTTTCTTT | CASKSGRARNTEAFF | TRBJ1-1 | TRBV11-3 | . | .